What follows describes a single T cell receptor (beta chain). Antigen: not known. One end of the junction is discordant with germline, which a read error may explain. This record comes from a study of cytomegalovirus exposure and HLA in healthy donors. Notes on the study in general: HLA allele associations emerged for about 18,000 TCR beta sequences in a later analysis, at 0.05 false discovery rate.

This CDR3 is built from 14 residues. Germline V gene data show CDR1 as SGHNT and CDR2 as YYREEE (reference sequence). PCR employed 60 Vbeta and 13 Jbeta primers. Repertoires were generated with immunoSEQ multiplex PCR, while TCRdb's copy carries only in-frame clones and drops some. This sample has some 170,000 clones, with under 85% found just once. The gene calls are TRBV5-4 and TRBJ2-7, with TRBD1 identical over 8 bases. The TCR originated in a male donor in good health and CMV-seronegative. Material: PBMCs. CDR3 DNA sequence: TGTGCCGGCAGCCTATGGACAGGGTCCTACGAGCAGTACTTC. Its translation: CAGSLWTGSYEQYF.